This T cell receptor beta chain was recorded in a study of cytomegalovirus exposure and HLA in healthy donors. Study-wide background: There were 90 million to 140 million unique TCR beta sequences, drawn from about 200 million T cells, in an earlier analysis. Regarding the study as a whole: Most TCR sequences were rare, but some public TCRs occurred in many donors. Sequences of the TCR beta chain were said to predict the HLA-A and HLA-B alleles of most subjects accurately. Using the classifier, cytomegalovirus status was reportedly diagnosed with high specificity and sensitivity.

The germline gives CDR1 MDHEN, CDR2 SYDVKM. With V trimmed by 7 bases and J by 2 bases, 5 bases remained unmatched. This CDR3 is 13 amino acids long. The PCR used 60 Vbeta and 13 Jbeta primers. Clones were read by immunoSEQ multiplex PCR, and TCRdb kept only the in-frame ones, dropping some. The sample carries 190,000 or so clones, 80% to 85% recorded once. On this clone: The target antigen is unknown.

Sequencing used PBMCs. The genes are TRBV28 and TRBJ2-7, with 7 nucleotides matching TRBD1. The clonotype was recovered from a man aged 50 to 59 in good health and CMV-seronegative. CDR3 loop: CASIRQGPYEQYF. CDR3 bases: TGTGCCAGCATACGACAGGGCCCCTACGAGCAGTACTTC.